A single T cell receptor (beta chain) is shown here with its context. The antigen is not known. These data originate in a study of beta chain features in type 1 diabetes. Study in general: Age, gender and cell yields were similar between patients and healthy donors.

Sequencing targeted expressed TCRB transcripts, as all isolated RNA had been reverse transcribed. Libraries were prepared by immunoSEQ multiplex PCR; TCRdb keeps only in-frame clonotypes and omits some of them. Of about 28,000 clones listed, less than 70% are singletons. The V gene lost 5 bases and the J gene lost 6 bases, with 13 bases spanning the gap. This CDR3 spans 13 amino acids. Germline lookup yields CDR1 MNHNY and CDR2 SVGAGI (reference sequence). General study points: For type 1 diabetes patients, VDJ junctions showed fewer insertions and more deletions. Whatever favoring of shorter templates PCR might show would apply equally to patients and controls. It was among patients, rather than healthy donors, that naive, central memory and Treg TCRB repertoires appeared more similar. Shorter TCRB CDR3s, moderately but significantly so, marked every one of the four CD4+ subsets in Type 1 diabetes patients.

The sequencing sample was made of Tregs from blood. This chain links TRBV6-6 with TRBJ1-1; tentatively, D is TRBD1 (6 bases). This TCR was recovered from a woman aged 25-40 years with type 1 diabetes. This CDR3 reads CASSLQGGPEAFF. The CDR3 DNA reads TGTGCCAGCAGTCTACAGGGCGGGCCTGAAGCTTTCTTT.